This record covers a single T cell receptor (beta chain). Its specificity is not known. This sample is drawn from a study of blood T cells in healthy people across ages. Broader study findings: Researchers said unsorted PBMCs prevented a conclusive naive versus antigen-experienced comparison.

Germline CDR1 reads DFQATT; CDR2 reads SNEGSKA (reference sequence). The CDR3 spans 13 residues. V gave up 7 bases and J gave up 0 bases, with 10 bases separating them. With a J-beta primer mix and a sample-barcoded 5' primer, a second PCR ran about 7 to 12 cycles. From the 5' RACE reads, TCRdb called clonotypes with MiXCR, one entry per CDR3 protein. The table records around 990,000 distinct CDR3 sequences, 30% to 40% of them present only once. The J gene is TRBJ1-5, the V gene TRBV20-1; D remains unclear. Sequenced: blood. This TCR came from a young man in good health. CDR3 region: CSGLESSNQPQHF. Written as DNA, the CDR3 is TGCAGTGGGTTAGAAAGTAGCAATCAGCCCCAGCATTTT.